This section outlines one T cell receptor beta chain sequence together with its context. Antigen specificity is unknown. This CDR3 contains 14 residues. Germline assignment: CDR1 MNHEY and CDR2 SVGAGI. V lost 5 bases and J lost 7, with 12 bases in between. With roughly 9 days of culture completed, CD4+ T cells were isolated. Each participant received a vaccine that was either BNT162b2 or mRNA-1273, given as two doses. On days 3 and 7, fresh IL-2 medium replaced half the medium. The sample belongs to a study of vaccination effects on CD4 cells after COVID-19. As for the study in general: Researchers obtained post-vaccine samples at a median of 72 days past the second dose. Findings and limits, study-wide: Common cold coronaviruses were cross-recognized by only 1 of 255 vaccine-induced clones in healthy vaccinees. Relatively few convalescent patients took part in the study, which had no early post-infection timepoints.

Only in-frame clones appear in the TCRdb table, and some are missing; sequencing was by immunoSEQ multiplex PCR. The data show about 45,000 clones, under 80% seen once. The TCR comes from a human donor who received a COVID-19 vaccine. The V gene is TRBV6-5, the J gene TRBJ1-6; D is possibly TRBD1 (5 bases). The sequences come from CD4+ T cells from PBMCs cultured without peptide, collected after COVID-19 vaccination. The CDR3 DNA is TGTGCCAGCAGTCGGCAGGGCCTCAATTCACCCCTCCACTTT. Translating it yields CASSRQGLNSPLHF.